The rows below give T cell receptor beta chains drawn from one sample of a study of OX40 agonist ivuxolimab in advanced cancers. Here immunoSEQ multiplex PCR was the method, and the copy in TCRdb shows in-frame clones only, minus some. The sample includes some 61,000 clones, 70% to 90% of them seen just once. The material sequenced was CD4+ or CD8+ T cells sorted from blood, taken in a trial of the OX40 agonist ivuxolimab. Receptors were obtained from an adult with an advanced solid tumor such as melanoma, head and neck, liver or kidney cancer. Both conserved end residues are part of each CDR3. D genes are given only for firm matches. Rows give clone size only sometimes, using once, few, many, or a class for an expanded clone.

J: TRBJ2-7; D: NA; size: NA; V: TRBV27; DNA: TGTGCCAGCAGAAAGGCGGGACCCTCCTACGAGCAGTACTTC; CDR3: CASRKAGPSYEQYF
J: TRBJ1-5; D: NA; size: NA; V: TRBV4-2; DNA: TGTGCCAGCAGCCAAGATCGGGTTTGGAATCAGCCCCAGCATTTT; CDR3: CASSQDRVWNQPQHF
J: TRBJ1-4; D: TRBD1; size: NA; V: TRBV6-5; DNA: TGTGCCAGCAGTTACGGGGACAGGGGTAATGAAAAACTGTTTTTT; CDR3: CASSYGDRGNEKLFF
J: TRBJ2-7; D: NA; size: NA; V: TRBV5-8; DNA: TGTGCCAGCAGCGTTAACAGGTTTCCTCTCTCCTACGAGCAGTACTTC; CDR3: CASSVNRFPLSYEQYF
J: TRBJ2-7; D: NA; size: NA; V: TRBV30; DNA: TGTGCCTGGAGTGGGCGGAGTACCTACGAGCAGTACTTC; CDR3: CAWSGRSTYEQYF
J: TRBJ1-2; D: NA; size: once; V: TRBV6-5; DNA: TGTGCCAGCAGTCAACAGGGACTGGCTAACTATGGCTACACCTTC; CDR3: CASSQQGLANYGYTF
J: TRBJ1-2; D: NA; size: NA; V: TRBV5-8; DNA: TGTGCCAGCAGCTTGGGCCTCGGGGGCGCGTTTTCTCCCTTC; CDR3: CASSLGLGGAFSPF
J: TRBJ2-1; D: NA; size: NA; V: TRBV21-1; DNA: TGTGCCAGCAGACCGGGACAGGGGGCGAAGCGGGTGACAAATGAGCAGTTCTTC; CDR3: CASRPGQGAKRVTNEQFF
J: TRBJ1-2; D: TRBD1; size: NA; V: TRBV7-8; DNA: TGTGCCAGCAGCCAGAGGGCTCGACAGGGGGCCGGCTATGGCTACACCTTC; CDR3: CASSQRARQGAGYGYTF
J: TRBJ2-1; D: TRBD2; size: NA; V: TRBV5-4; DNA: TGTGCCAGCAGCTTTGGAGCGGGAGCCCTAGGGAATGAGCAGTTCTTC; CDR3: CASSFGAGALGNEQFF
J: TRBJ2-2; D: NA; size: once; V: TRBV6-6; DNA: TGTGCCAGCAGTTACTCGACGCGAGACACCGGGGAGCTGTTTTTT; CDR3: CASSYSTRDTGELFF
J: TRBJ2-1; D: NA; size: NA; V: TRBV18; DNA: TGTGCCAGCTCACCAGAAAATGAGCAGTTCTTC; CDR3: CASSPENEQFF
J: TRBJ2-7; D: TRBD1; size: NA; V: TRBV6-5; DNA: TGTGCCAGTACCACCAGGGACAGGGTCCTTTACGGGCAGTACTTC; CDR3: CASTTRDRVLYGQYF
J: TRBJ2-1; D: TRBD2; size: NA; V: TRBV10-3; DNA: TGTGCCATCAGTGAGTGGGGACTAGCGGGAGAAGGGGAGTACAATGAGCAGTTCTTC; CDR3: CAISEWGLAGEGEYNEQFF
J: TRBJ1-1; D: NA; size: NA; V: TRBV10-3; DNA: TGTGCCATCACCAGGTCCAGCGACACTGAAGCTTTCTTT; CDR3: CAITRSSDTEAFF
J: TRBJ2-1; D: TRBD2; size: NA; V: TRBV18; DNA: TGTGCCAGCTCACCCTCGGGGGGCAATGAGCAGTTCTTC; CDR3: CASSPSGGNEQFF
J: TRBJ1-5; D: NA; size: NA; V: TRBV6-5; DNA: TGTGCCAGCAGCTTGGACAGATTAAATCAGCCCCAGCATTTT; CDR3: CASSLDRLNQPQHF
J: TRBJ2-2; D: NA; size: NA; V: TRBV7-3; DNA: TGTGCCAGCAGCTTAGGGGACCTCGACACCGGGGAGCTGTTTTTT; CDR3: CASSLGDLDTGELFF
J: TRBJ1-1; D: NA; size: few; V: TRBV9; DNA: TGTGCCAGCAGCGTAGTAAGCGTAGGGGGAACTGAAGCTTTCTTT; CDR3: CASSVVSVGGTEAFF
J: TRBJ1-1; D: NA; size: NA; V: TRBV15; DNA: TGTGCCACCGCCCCGATCGGGAGAGGGGAAGCTTTCTTT; CDR3: CATAPIGRGEAFF
J: TRBJ2-7; D: TRBD2; size: NA; V: TRBV6-1; DNA: TGTGCCATCAGTGGAATAGCGGGAGTGAAAAGTGGGGTTTACGAGCAGTACTTC; CDR3: CAISGIAGVKSGVYEQYF
J: TRBJ2-7; D: NA; size: NA; V: TRBV27; DNA: TGTGCCAGCAGTTTATCGGAAGGCAGCTCCTACGAGCAGTACTTC; CDR3: CASSLSEGSSYEQYF
J: TRBJ2-3; D: TRBD2; size: NA; V: TRBV4-1; DNA: TGCGCCAGCAGCCAAGATCCCCCAACTAGCGGGGGTAGCACAGATACGCAGTATTTT; CDR3: CASSQDPPTSGGSTDTQYF
J: TRBJ1-5; D: NA; size: NA; V: TRBV27; DNA: TGTGCCAGCAGCACACTGGGGGGGGCCCGGGGACAGCCCCAGCATTTT; CDR3: CASSTLGGARGQPQHF
J: TRBJ2-7; D: NA; size: NA; V: TRBV21-1; DNA: TGTGCCAGCAGCAAAAAGACAGATCTATTCTACGAGCAGTACTTC; CDR3: CASSKKTDLFYEQYF
J: TRBJ2-7; D: NA; size: NA; V: TRBV7-6; DNA: TGTGCCAGCAGCTTAGTTCTGACAGTTTCCTACGAGCAGTACTTC; CDR3: CASSLVLTVSYEQYF
J: TRBJ1-1; D: TRBD1; size: NA; V: TRBV11-2; DNA: TGTGCCAGCAGCCCAAACAGGGGGGCTAGGGACGGAGCTTTCTTT; CDR3: CASSPNRGARDGAFF